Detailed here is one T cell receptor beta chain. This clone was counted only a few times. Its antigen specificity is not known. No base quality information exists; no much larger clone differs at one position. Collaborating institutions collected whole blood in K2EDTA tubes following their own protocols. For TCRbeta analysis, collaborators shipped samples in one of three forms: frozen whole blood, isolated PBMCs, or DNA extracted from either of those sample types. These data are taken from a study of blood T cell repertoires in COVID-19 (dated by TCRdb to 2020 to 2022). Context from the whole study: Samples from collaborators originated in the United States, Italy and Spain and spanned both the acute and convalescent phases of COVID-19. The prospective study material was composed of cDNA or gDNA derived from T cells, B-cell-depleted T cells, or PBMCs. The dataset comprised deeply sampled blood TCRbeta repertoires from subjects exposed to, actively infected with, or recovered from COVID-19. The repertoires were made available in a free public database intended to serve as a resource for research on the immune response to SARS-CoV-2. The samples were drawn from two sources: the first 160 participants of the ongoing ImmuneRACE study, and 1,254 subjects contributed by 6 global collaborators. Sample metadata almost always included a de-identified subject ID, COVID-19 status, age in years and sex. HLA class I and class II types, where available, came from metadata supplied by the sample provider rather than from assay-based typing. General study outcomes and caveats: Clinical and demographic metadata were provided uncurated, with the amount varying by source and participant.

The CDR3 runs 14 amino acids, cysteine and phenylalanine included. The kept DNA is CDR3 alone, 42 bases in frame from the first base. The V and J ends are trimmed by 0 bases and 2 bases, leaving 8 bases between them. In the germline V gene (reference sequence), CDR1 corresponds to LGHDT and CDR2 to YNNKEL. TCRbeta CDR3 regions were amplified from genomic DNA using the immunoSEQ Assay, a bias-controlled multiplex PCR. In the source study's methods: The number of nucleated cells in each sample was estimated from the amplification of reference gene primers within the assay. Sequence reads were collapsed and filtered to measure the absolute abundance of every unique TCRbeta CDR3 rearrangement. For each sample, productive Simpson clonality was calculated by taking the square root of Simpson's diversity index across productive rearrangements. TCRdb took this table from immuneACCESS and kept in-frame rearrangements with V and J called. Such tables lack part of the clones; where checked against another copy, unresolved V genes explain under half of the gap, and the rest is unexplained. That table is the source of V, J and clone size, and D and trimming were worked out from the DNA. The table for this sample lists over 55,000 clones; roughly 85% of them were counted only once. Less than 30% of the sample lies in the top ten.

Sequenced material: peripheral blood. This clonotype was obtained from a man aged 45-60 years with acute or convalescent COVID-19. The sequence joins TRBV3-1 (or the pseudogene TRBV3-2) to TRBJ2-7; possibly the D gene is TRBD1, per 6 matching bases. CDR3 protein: CASSQDPGAYEQYF. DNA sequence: TGTGCCAGCAGCCAAGATCCAGGGGCCTACGAGCAGTACTTC.